These 8 T cell receptor beta chains originate from one sample sequenced in a study of regulatory T cells in long-lasting Graves disease. The time point denotes: persistent/refractory GD, antithyroid drugs over 5 years with positive TRAb. Extracted PBMC RNA gave rise to the TCR library. Construction of the TCR beta libraries employed iRepertoire HTBI primers in conjunction with Arm-PCR of CDR3 regions. TCRdb used MiXCR to reprocess the multiplex PCR reads, holding one entry per CDR3 protein. The profile shows about 420,000 distinct CDR3 sequences, around 22% of them singletons. Sample: peripheral blood mononuclear cells (PBMCs), taken when the disease was refractory, from a patient treated with antithyroid drugs. The receptor source for this set is a female donor with Graves disease.

Here the CDR3 DNA reads TGTGCCAGCTCAACAACACAGGGTACCACTGCTGGAAACACCATATATTTT. Translation: CASSTTQGTTAGNTIYF. The V gene is TRBV18, the J gene TRBJ1-3, with D possibly TRBD1 on 6 matching bases. Germline values: CDR1 KGHSH, CDR2 LQKENI. Trimming stripped 5 bases from V and 2 bases from J, with 19 bases between. The CDR3 is 17 amino acids. Together with reference TRBV18 and TRBJ1-3, the CDR3 gives the full variable domain: NAGVMQNPRHLVRRRGQEARLRCSPMKGHSHVYWYRQLPEEGLKFMVYLQKENIIDESGMPKERFSAEFPKEGPSILRIQQVVRGDSAAYFCASSTTQGTTAGNTIYFGEGSWLTVV.

The table lists this clonotype with a few counts. This chain joins TRBV18 and TRBJ2-7; D is undetermined. V lost 4 bases and J 3 bases, leaving 19 bases between the germline ends. This CDR3 is 16 amino acids long. Germline V gene lookup returns CDR1 KGHSH and CDR2 LQKENI. The DNA of the CDR3 is TGTGCCAGCTCACAAACGGTGCGGTTGCCGGTCTACGAGCAGTACTTC. Translation gives CASSQTVRLPVYEQYF. The full variable domain, with the rest looked up from reference TRBV18 and TRBJ2-7, is NAGVMQNPRHLVRRRGQEARLRCSPMKGHSHVYWYRQLPEEGLKFMVYLQKENIIDESGMPKERFSAEFPKEGPSILRIQQVVRGDSAAYFCASSQTVRLPVYEQYFGPGTRLTVT.

This rearrangement joins TRBV28 to TRBJ1-3, with TRBD1 as a possible D gene (6 bases). V gave up 1 base and J gave up 1 base, with 11 bases separating them. The CDR3 sequence is 16 residues long. CDR1 is MDHEN, CDR2 SYDVKM, per germline. The CDR3 DNA sequence: TGTGCCAGCAGTTTATTTCAGGGGCTATCTGGAAACACCATATATTTT. Encoded protein: CASSLFQGLSGNTIYF.

This clonotype has more than one count but fewer than ten. J is TRBJ2-7 and V is TRBV10-3; TRBD1 aligns across 10 bases. The length of the CDR3 is 13 residues. The V gene end was trimmed by 7 bases and the J gene end by 4 bases; junction bases not matched to a gene: 4. The germline V gene has CDR1 ENHRY and CDR2 SYGVKD. This CDR3 reads CAITDRGFYEQYF. CDR3 DNA: TGTGCCATCACGGACAGGGGGTTTTACGAGCAGTACTTC.

This clonotype has at least ten counts. The CDR3 DNA reads as TGTGCCAGCAGCTTGGACGGGCGAACTGAAGCTTTCTTT. Translating it yields CASSLDGRTEAFF. This chain uses TRBV5-6 with TRBJ1-1; D is unresolved. The germline CDR1 and CDR2 sequences are SGHDT and YYEEEE. The CDR3 spans 13 residues. Trimming shortened V by 0 bases and J by 5 bases, and 8 bases separated the two germline ends.

V is TRBV5-6 and J is TRBJ1-1; 7 nucleotides match TRBD1. The CDR3 runs 13 residues. Germline V gene data show CDR1 as SGHDT and CDR2 as YYEEEE. V gave up 4 bases and J gave up 3 bases; unmatched junction bases: 3. The CDR3 region is CASSAGTDTEAFF. Here the CDR3 DNA reads TGTGCCAGCAGCGCCGGGACAGACACTGAAGCTTTCTTT.

The chain combines TRBV6-1 with TRBJ2-4; possible D gene TRBD2, 5 bases. V lost 7 bases, J lost 2 bases, and 18 bases lay in between. This CDR3 has 16 residues. CDR1 and CDR2 (germline): MNHNS, SASEGT. The CDR3 nucleotides are TGTGCCAGCATGCCCGATGAGGGTCAAACCAAAAACATTCAGTACTTC. Amino acids: CASMPDEGQTKNIQYF.

This clonotype was seen ten or more times. The chain joins TRBV28 to TRBJ2-7, with TRBD2 matching 9 bases. This CDR3 is 16 amino acids long. Germline CDR1 reads MDHEN; CDR2 reads SYDVKM. V shed 6 bases, J shed 2 bases, and the junction held 11 bases outside the gene matches. CDR3 nucleotide sequence: TGTGCCAGCAGCCAACCTGGGACTAGCAGACCCTACGAGCAGTACTTC. Its translation: CASSQPGTSRPYEQYF. The full variable domain, its missing parts supplied by reference TRBV28 and TRBJ2-7, is DVKVTQSSRYLVKRTGEKVFLECVQDMDHENMFWYRQDPGLGLRLIYFSYDVKMKEKGDIPEGYSVSREKKERFSLILESASTNQTSMYLCASSQPGTSRPYEQYFGPGTRLTVT.